These 12 T cell receptor beta chains came from one sample sequenced in a study of radiotherapy plus CTLA-4 blockade in lung cancer. TCRdb's table, derived via immunoSEQ multiplex PCR, lists solely in-frame clones and lacks some. The sample holds 70,000 to 90,000 clones, roughly 75% seen once. This sample comprised peripheral blood, obtained from a patient treated with radiotherapy plus ipilimumab. The source of these receptors is a human donor with non-small cell lung cancer who had a complete response to radiotherapy plus ipilimumab.

This sequence joins TRBV6-5 and TRBJ2-7; no clear D gene. The CDR3 spans 11 residues. V was cut by 7 bases and J by 1 base, with 5 bases left in between. Per the germline V gene, CDR1 is MNHEY and CDR2 is SVGAGI. The CDR3 bases are TGTGCCAGCACCCCATCCTACGAGCAGTACTTC. Residues: CASTPSYEQYF.

V is TRBV10-3 and J is TRBJ1-5; D perhaps matches TRBD1 (5 bases). The germline V gene has CDR1 ENHRY and CDR2 SYGVKD. Trimming took off 6 bases at V and 6 bases at J, with 9 bases between the two ends. The CDR3 is 12 amino acids. CDR3 in DNA: TGTGCCATCAGGGGGGTCGGTCAGCCCCAGCATTTT. Its translation: CAIRGVGQPQHF.

The rearrangement joins TRBV9 to TRBJ2-3; 11 bases match TRBD2. This CDR3 is built from 18 residues. The junction had 11 bases not matched to a gene; V was cut back by 3 bases and J by 2 bases. Per the germline V gene, CDR1 is SGDLS and CDR2 is YYNGEE. CDR3 region: CASSALTGTSGPTDTQYF. DNA of the CDR3: TGTGCCAGCAGCGCCTTAACCGGGACTAGCGGTCCCACAGATACGCAGTATTTT.

The chain employs TRBV2 and TRBJ1-4, with a weak D call TRBD1 (5 bases). The V end was cut by 6 bases, the J end by 3 bases, with 8 bases between. Germline CDR1 SNHLY, CDR2 FYNNEI. The CDR3 sequence is 13 residues long. The CDR3 is CASRPGSNEKLFF. CDR3 sequence (DNA): TGTGCCAGCAGGCCAGGGTCTAATGAAAAACTGTTTTTT.

The chain couples TRBV7-2 to TRBJ1-6, with D tentatively TRBD1 (6 bases). Germline V CDR1 and CDR2: SGHTA, FQGNSA. This CDR3 is 14 amino acids long. Trimming pared 5 bases from V and 5 bases from J, leaving 10 bases between. The DNA of the CDR3 is TGTGCCAGCAGCCTGGACAGCCATAATTCACCCCTCCACTTT. Protein sequence: CASSLDSHNSPLHF.

V gene TRBV5-6 combines with J gene TRBJ1-5; possible D gene TRBD1, 6 bases. Germline V gene sequence: CDR1 SGHDT, CDR2 YYEEEE. The CDR3 is made up of 15 amino acids. The V and J ends lost 3 bases and 4 bases respectively, with 14 bases between them. CDR3 loop: CASSSTGTPNQPQHF. The CDR3 DNA reads TGTGCCAGCAGCTCCACCGGGACACCTAATCAGCCCCAGCATTTT.

The chain links TRBV7-9 to TRBJ2-7; TRBD1 matches 8 bases. Germline V gene sequence: CDR1 SEHNR, CDR2 FQNEAQ (reference sequence). V lost 1 base, J lost 3 bases, and 11 bases stayed unmatched. This CDR3 comprises 17 residues. CDR3 protein: CASSLGTGTRGDYEQYV. The CDR3 nucleotides read TGTGCCAGCAGCTTAGGGACAGGGACCCGAGGCGACTACGAGCAGTACGTC.

The chain has TRBV2 and TRBJ1-4, with D hard to call. V was trimmed by 4 bases and J by 8 bases, leaving 8 bases between them. Germline V gene sequence: CDR1 SNHLY, CDR2 FYNNEI. The CDR3 totals 12 residues. CDR3 sequence: CASSVRTEKLFF. CDR3 nucleotide sequence: TGTGCCAGCAGTGTTCGAACGGAAAAACTGTTTTTT.

The chain carries TRBV9 and TRBJ1-1; unclear D gene. The V gene lost 2 bases and the J gene lost 5 bases, with 10 bases spanning the gap. CDR3 size: 13 residues. Germline CDR1 SGDLS, CDR2 YYNGEE. Here the CDR3 DNA reads TGTGCCAGCAGCGTGCAAACCGGGACTGAAGCTTTCTTT. Protein product: CASSVQTGTEAFF.

The count of this clone is one. The chain employs TRBV7-2 and TRBJ2-3, with D perhaps TRBD2 (5 bases). Looked up from germline, CDR1 is SGHTA and CDR2 is FQGNSA. The CDR3 is 15 residues long. V lost 0 bases, J lost 6 bases, and 13 bases lay in between. The CDR3 here is CASSLALPGSDTQYF. DNA for the CDR3: TGTGCCAGCAGCTTAGCACTACCTGGGAGCGATACGCAGTATTTT.

This sequence joins TRBV4-3 and TRBJ1-2, with a possible D match to TRBD1 (5 bases). Trimming stripped 0 bases from V and 0 bases from J, with 11 bases between. Germline V lookup: CDR1 LGHNA, CDR2 YSLEER. The CDR3 length is 16 residues. The CDR3 spells CASSQDWGTANYGYTF. For the CDR3, the DNA is TGCGCCAGCAGCCAAGACTGGGGGACGGCTAACTATGGCTACACCTTC.

The chain recombines TRBV19 with TRBJ1-1; D is ambiguous. Per germline, CDR1 LNHDA and CDR2 SQIVND (reference sequence). This CDR3 spans 15 amino acids. Trimming removed 9 bases at V and 1 base at J, with 18 bases between. The CDR3 loop is CASNWGSSTNTEAFF. Written as DNA, the CDR3 is TGTGCCAGCAATTGGGGAAGCAGTACGAACACTGAAGCTTTCTTT.